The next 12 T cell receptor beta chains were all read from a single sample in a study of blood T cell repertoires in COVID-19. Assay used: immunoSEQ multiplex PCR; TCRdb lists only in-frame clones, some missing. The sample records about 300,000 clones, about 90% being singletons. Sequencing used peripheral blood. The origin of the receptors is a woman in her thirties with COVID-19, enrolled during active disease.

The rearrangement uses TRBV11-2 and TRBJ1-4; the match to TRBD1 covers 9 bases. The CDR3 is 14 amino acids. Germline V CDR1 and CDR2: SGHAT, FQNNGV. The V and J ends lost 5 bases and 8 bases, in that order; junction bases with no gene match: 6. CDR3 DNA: TGTGCCAGCAGCCAGGGACAGGGTGCGGAAAAACTGTTTTTT. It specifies CASSQGQGAEKLFF.

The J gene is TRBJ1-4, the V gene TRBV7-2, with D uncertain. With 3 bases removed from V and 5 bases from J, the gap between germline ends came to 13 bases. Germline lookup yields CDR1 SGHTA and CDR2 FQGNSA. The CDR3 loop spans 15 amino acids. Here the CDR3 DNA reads TGTGCCAGCAGCTTCCCGGGAGGGCAGAATGAAAAACTGTTTTTT. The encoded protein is CASSFPGGQNEKLFF.

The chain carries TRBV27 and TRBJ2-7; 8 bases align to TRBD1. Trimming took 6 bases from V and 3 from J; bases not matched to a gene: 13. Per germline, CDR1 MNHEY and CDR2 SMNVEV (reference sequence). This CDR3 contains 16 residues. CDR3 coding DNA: TGTGCCAGCAGCAGTGGGACGCCAGGGGGCATCTACGAGCAGTACTTC. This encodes CASSSGTPGGIYEQYF.

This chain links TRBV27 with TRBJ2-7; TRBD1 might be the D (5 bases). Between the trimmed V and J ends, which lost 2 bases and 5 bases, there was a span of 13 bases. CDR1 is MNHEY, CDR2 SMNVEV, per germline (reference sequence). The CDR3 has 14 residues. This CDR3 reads CASSLRGWKDEQYV. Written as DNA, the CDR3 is TGTGCCAGCAGTTTAAGGGGCTGGAAGGACGAGCAGTACGTC.

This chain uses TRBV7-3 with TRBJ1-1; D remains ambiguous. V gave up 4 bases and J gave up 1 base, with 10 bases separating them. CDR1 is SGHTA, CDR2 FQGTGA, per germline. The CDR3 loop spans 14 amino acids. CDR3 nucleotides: TGTGCCAGCAGCTCCAATCCAGGGAACACTGAAGCTTTCTTT. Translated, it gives CASSSNPGNTEAFF.

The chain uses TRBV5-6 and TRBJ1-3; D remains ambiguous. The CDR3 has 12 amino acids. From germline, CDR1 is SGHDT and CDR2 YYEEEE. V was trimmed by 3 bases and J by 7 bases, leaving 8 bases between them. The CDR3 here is CASSYGGNTIYF. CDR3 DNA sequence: TGTGCCAGCAGCTACGGCGGGAACACCATATATTTT.

CDR3 sequence: CASQTLMGNTIYF. The DNA of the CDR3 is TGTGCCAGTCAGACTTTAATGGGAAACACCATATATTTT. The V and J genes are TRBV19 and TRBJ1-3; D is ambiguous. This CDR3 has 13 residues. Trimming took 8 bases from V and 4 from J, leaving 12 bases between them. CDR1 and CDR2 (germline): LNHDA, SQIVND (reference sequence).

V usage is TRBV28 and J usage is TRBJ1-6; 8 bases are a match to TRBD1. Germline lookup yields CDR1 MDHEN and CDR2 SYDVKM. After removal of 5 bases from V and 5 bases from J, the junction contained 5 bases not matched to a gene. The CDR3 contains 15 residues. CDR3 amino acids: CASSRQDRDNSPLHF. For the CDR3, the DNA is TGTGCCAGCAGTCGTCAGGACAGGGATAATTCACCCCTCCACTTT. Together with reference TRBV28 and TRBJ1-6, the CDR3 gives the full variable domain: DVKVTQSSRYLVKRTGEKVFLECVQDMDHENMFWYRQDPGLGLRLIYFSYDVKMKEKGDIPEGYSVSREKKERFSLILESASTNQTSMYLCASSRQDRDNSPLHFGNGTRLTVT.

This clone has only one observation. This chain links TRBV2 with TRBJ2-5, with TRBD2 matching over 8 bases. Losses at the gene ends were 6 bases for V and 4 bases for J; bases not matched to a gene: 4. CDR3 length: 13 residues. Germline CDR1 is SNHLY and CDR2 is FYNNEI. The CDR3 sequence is CASRGGTRETQYF. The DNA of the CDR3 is TGTGCCAGCAGGGGCGGGACTAGAGAGACCCAGTACTTC.

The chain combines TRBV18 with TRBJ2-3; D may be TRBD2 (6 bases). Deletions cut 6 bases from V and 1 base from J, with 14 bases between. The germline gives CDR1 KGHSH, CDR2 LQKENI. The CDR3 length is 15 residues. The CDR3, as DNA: TGTGCCAGCTCCCGGGGGAGCCTCGGCACAGATACGCAGTATTTT. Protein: CASSRGSLGTDTQYF.

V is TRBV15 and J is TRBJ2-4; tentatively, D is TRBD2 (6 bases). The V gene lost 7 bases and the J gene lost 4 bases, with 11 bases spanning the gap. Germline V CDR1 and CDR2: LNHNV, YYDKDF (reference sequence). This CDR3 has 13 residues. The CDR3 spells CATTLGGKNIQYF. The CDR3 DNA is TGTGCCACCACCCTGGGGGGAAAAAACATTCAGTACTTC.

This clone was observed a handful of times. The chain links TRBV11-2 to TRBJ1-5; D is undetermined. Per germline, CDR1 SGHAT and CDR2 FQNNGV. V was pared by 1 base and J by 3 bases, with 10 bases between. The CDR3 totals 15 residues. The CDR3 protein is CASSLGSVLNQPQHF. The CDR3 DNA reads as TGTGCCAGCAGCTTAGGGTCAGTTCTCAATCAGCCCCAGCATTTT. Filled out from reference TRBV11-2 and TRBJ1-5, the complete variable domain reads EAGVAQSPRYKIIEKRQSVAFWCNPISGHATLYWYQQILGQGPKLLIQFQNNGVVDDSQLPKDRFSAERLKGVDSTLKIQPAKLEDSAVYLCASSLGSVLNQPQHFGDGTRLSIL.